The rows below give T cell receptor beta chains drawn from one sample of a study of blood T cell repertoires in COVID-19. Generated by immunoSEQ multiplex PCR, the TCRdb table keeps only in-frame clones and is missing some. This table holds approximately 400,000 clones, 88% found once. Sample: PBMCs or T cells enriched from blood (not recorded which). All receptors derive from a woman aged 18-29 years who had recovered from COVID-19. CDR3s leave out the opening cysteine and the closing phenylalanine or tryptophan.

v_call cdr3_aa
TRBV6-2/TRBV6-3 ASSAITGTAQETQY
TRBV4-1 ASSFGLAVDTQY
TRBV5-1 ASSLGQTGSNTEAF
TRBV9 ASSYSGGAVADTQY
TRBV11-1 ASKGRRDTEAF
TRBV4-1 ASSRPGGRETQY
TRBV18 ASSPTPSGGGEQY
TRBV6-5 ASSPQGLRGYT
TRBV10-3 AISVTSWGNEQF
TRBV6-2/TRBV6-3 ASSAQIVRLAAGRYEQY
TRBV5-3 ATVETENTEAF